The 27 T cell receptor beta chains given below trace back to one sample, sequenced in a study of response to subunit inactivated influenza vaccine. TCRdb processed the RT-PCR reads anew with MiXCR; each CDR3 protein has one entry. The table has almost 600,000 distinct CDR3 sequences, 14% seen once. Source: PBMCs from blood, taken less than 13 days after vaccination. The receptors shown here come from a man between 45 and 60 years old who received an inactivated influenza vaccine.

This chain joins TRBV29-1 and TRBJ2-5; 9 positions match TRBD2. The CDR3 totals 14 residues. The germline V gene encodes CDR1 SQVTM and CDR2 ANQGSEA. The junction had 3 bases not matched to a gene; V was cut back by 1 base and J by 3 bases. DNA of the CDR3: TGCAGCGTTGAAGGGTTAGCGGGAGAAGAGACCCAGTACTTC. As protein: CSVEGLAGEETQYF.

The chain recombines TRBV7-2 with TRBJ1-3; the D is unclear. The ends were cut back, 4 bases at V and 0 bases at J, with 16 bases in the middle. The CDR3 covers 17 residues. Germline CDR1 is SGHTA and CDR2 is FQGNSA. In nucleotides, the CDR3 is TGTGCCAGCAGCTCACCTGGAGTGGGGAGCTCTGGAAACACCATATATTTT. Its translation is CASSSPGVGSSGNTIYF.

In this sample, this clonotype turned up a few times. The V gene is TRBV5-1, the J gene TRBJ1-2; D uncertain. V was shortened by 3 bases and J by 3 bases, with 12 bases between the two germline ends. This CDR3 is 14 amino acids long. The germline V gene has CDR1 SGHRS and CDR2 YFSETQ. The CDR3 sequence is CASSSRGEDYGYTF. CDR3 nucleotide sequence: TGCGCCAGCAGCTCGAGAGGAGAGGACTATGGCTACACCTTC.

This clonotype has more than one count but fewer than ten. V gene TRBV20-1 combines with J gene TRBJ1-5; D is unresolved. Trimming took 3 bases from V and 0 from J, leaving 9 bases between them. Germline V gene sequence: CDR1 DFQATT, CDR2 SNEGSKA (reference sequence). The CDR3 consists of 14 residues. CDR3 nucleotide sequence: TGCAGTGCTAGTGACCCTTATAGCAATCAGCCCCAGCATTTT. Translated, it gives CSASDPYSNQPQHF.

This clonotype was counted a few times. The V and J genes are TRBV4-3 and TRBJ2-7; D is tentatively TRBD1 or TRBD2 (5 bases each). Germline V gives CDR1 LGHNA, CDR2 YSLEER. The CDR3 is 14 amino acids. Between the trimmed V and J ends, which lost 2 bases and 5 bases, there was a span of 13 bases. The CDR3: CASSQIRDRNEQYF. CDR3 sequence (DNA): TGCGCCAGCAGCCAAATCAGGGACCGCAACGAGCAGTACTTC.

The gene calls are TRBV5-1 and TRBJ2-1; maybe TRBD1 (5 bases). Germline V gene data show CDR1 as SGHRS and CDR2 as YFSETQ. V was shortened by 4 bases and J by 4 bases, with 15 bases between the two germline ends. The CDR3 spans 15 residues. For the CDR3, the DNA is TGCGCCAGCAGCCATAGACAGCCAGGGTACAATGAGCAGTTCTTC. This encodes CASSHRQPGYNEQFF.

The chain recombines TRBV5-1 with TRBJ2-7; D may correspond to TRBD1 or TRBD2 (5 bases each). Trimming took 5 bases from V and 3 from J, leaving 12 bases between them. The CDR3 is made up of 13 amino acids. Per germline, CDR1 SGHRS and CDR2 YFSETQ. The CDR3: CASRTGQGYEQYF. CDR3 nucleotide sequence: TGCGCCAGCAGAACGGGGCAGGGCTACGAGCAGTACTTC.

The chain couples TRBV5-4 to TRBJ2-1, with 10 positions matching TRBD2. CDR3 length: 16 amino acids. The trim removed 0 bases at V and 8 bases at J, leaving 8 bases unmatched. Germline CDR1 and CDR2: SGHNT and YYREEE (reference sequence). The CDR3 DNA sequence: TGTGCCAGCAGCTTGGAAGCGGGGGGGCCTGGGTATGAGCAGTTCTTC. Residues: CASSLEAGGPGYEQFF.

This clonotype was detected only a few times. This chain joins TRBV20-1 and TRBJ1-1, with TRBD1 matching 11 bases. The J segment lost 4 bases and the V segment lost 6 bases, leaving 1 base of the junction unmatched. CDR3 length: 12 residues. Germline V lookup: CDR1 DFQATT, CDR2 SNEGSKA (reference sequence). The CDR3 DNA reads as TGCAGTGCGGGGACAGGGGGCACTGAAGCTTTCTTT. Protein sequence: CSAGTGGTEAFF.

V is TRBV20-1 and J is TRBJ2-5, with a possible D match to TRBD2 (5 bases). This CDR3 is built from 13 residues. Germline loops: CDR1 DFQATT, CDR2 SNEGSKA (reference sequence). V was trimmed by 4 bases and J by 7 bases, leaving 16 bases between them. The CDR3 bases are TGCAGTGCTACTTCCCAGGCTGGAGGGACCCAGTACTTC. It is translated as CSATSQAGGTQYF.

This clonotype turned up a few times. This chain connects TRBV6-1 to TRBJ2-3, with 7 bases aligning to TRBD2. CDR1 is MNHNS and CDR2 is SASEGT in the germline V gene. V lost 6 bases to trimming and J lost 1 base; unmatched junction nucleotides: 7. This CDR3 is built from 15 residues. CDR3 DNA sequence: TGTGCCAGCAGCAGTTTAAGCGGGGGCACAGATACGCAGTATTTT. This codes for CASSSLSGGTDTQYF.

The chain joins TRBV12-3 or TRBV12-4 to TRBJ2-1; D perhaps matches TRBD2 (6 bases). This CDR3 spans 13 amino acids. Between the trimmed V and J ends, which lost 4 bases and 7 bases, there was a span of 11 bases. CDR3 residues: CASSSGVRNEQFF. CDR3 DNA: TGTGCCAGCAGTTCGGGGGTGAGGAATGAGCAGTTCTTC.

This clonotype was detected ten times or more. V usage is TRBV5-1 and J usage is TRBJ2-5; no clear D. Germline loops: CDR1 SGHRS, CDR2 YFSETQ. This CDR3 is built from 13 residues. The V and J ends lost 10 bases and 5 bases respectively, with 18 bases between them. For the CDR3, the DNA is TGCGCCTGCCAGTTAACCCTCCTGGAGACCCAGTACTTC. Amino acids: CACQLTLLETQYF.

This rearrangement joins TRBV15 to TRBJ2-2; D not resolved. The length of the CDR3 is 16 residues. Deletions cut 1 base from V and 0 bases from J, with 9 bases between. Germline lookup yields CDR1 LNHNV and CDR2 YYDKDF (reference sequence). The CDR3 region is CATSRAENANTGELFF. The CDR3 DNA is TGTGCCACCAGCAGAGCCGAAAACGCGAACACCGGGGAGCTGTTTTTT.

The CDR3 nucleotides are TGTGCCACCAGCAGAACGTCATGGAGAGCGAACATGAACACTGAAGCTTTCTTT. Amino acid sequence: CATSRTSWRANMNTEAFF. The chain employs TRBV15 and TRBJ1-1, with D uncertain. Per the germline V gene, CDR1 is LNHNV and CDR2 is YYDKDF (reference sequence). V was pared by 2 bases and J by 0 bases, with 19 bases between. The CDR3 runs 18 residues.

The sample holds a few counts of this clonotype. The CDR3 region has the DNA TGTGCCGCCAACGCCAGGGGCTATGGAGAGACCCAGTACTTC. Translation: CAANARGYGETQYF. The chain carries TRBV6-2 or TRBV6-3 and TRBJ2-5, with D perhaps matching TRBD1 (6 bases). Germline CDR1 is MNHEY and CDR2 is SVGEGT. Between the trimmed V and J ends, which lost 11 bases and 4 bases, there was a span of 20 bases. This CDR3 region has 14 residues.

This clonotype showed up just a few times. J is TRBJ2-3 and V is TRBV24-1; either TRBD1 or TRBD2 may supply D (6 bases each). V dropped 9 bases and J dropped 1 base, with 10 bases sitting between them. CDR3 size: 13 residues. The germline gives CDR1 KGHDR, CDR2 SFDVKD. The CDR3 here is CATGGHGTDTQYF. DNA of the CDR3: TGTGCCACCGGGGGGCACGGCACAGATACGCAGTATTTT.

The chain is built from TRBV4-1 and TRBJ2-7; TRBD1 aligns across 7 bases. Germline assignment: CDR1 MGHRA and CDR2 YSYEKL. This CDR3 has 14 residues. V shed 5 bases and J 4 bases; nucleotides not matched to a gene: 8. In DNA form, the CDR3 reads TGCGCCAGCAGCTATCGAACAGGGGTATACGAGCAGTACTTC. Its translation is CASSYRTGVYEQYF.

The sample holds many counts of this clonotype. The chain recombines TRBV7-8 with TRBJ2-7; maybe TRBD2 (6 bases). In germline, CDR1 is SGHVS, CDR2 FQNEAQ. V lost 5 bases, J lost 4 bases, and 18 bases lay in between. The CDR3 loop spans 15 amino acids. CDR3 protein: CASSTFSTRLYEQYF. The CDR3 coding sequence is TGTGCCAGCAGCACGTTCTCGACTAGGTTATACGAGCAGTACTTC.

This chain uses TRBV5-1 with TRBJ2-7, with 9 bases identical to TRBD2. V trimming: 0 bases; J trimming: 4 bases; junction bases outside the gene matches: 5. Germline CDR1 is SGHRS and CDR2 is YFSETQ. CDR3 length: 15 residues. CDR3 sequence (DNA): TGCGCCAGCAGCTTGGAAGGACTAGCGATGTACGAGCAGTACTTC. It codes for CASSLEGLAMYEQYF.

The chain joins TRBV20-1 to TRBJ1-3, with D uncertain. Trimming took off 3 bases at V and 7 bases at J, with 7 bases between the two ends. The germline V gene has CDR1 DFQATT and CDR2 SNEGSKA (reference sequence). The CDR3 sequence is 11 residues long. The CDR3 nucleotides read TGCAGTGCTAGCCTCCGGAACACCATATATTTT. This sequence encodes CSASLRNTIYF.

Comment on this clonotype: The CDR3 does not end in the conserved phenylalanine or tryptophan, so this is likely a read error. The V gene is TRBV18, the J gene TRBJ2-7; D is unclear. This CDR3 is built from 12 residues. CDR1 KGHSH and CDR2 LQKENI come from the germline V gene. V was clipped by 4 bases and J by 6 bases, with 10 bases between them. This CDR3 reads CASSRMETEQYS. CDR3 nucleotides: TGTGCCAGCTCACGCATGGAGACCGAGCAGTACTCC.

The DNA for the CDR3 is TGCAGTGCTGGGGGACAGGGGCACGGGGAGCTGTTTTTT. Translating it yields CSAGGQGHGELFF. This chain connects TRBV20-1 to TRBJ2-2; 10 bases are a match to TRBD1. The J segment lost 7 bases and the V segment lost 5 bases, leaving 4 bases of the junction unmatched. CDR1 DFQATT and CDR2 SNEGSKA come from the germline V gene (reference sequence). This CDR3 comprises 13 residues.

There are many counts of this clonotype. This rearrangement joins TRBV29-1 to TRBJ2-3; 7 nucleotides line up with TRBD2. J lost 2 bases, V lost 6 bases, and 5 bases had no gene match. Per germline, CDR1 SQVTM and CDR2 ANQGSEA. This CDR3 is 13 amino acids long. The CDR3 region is CSVSGRSTDTQYF. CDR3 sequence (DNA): TGCAGCGTCTCCGGGAGGTCCACAGATACGCAGTATTTT.

The CDR3 is CASSLWGGRAITEQFF. The CDR3, as DNA: TGTGCCAGCAGCTTATGGGGCGGGAGGGCCATCACTGAGCAGTTCTTC. The chain links TRBV7-2 to TRBJ2-1; 9 nucleotides line up with TRBD2. Per germline, CDR1 SGHTA and CDR2 FQGNSA. The junction had 11 bases not matched to a gene; V was cut back by 2 bases and J by 9 bases. The CDR3 sequence is 16 residues long.

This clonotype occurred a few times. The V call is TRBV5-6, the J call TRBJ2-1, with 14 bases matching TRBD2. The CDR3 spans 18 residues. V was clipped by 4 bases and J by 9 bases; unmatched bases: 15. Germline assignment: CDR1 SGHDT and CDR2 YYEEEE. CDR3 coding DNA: TGTGCCAGCAGCCCCGGACTAGCGGGGGGTCAATGGGTGGGTGAGCAGTTCTTC. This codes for CASSPGLAGGQWVGEQFF. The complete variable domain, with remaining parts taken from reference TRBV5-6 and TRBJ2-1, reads DAGVTQSPTHLIKTRGQQVTLRCSPKSGHDTVSWYQQALGQGPQFIFQYYEEEERQRGNFPDRFSGHQFPNYSSELNVNALLLGDSALYLCASSPGLAGGQWVGEQFFGPGTRLTVL.

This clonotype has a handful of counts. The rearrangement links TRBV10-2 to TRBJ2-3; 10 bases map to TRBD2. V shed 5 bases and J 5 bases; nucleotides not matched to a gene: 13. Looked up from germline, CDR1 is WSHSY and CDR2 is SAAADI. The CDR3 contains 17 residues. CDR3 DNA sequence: TGCGCCAGCAGTAGGCTAGCGGGGGCCGCCGATCAAGATACGCAGTATTTT. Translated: CASSRLAGAADQDTQYF.